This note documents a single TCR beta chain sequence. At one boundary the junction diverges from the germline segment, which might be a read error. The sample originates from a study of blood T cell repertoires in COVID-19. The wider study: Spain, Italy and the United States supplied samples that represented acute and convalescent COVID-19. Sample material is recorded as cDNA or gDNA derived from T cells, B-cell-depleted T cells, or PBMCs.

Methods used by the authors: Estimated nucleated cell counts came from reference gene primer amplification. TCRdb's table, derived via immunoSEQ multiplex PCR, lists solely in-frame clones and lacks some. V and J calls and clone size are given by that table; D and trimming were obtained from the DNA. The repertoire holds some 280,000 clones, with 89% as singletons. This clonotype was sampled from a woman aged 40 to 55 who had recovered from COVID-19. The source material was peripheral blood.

CDR3 in amino acids: CASSEGLAERRIF. CDR3 DNA sequence: TGTGCCAGCTCAGAGGGACTAGCCGAGAGGCGGATCTTC. V and J are TRBV18 and TRBJ2-1; 9 bases align to TRBD2. The CDR3 has 13 residues. Per germline, CDR1 KGHSH and CDR2 LQKENI.